These 17 T cell receptor beta chains were all obtained from the same sample, sequenced in a study of blood T cell repertoires in COVID-19 (TCRdb year 2020). Library construction relied on the immunoSEQ multiplex PCR assay. TCRdb retrieved this table from immuneACCESS and kept in-frame rearrangements only. Not all clones are present; in checked studies, unresolved V genes account for under half, and no reason is known for the remainder. The sample includes around 180,000 clones, with roughly 80% observed a single time. The leading ten clones occupy about 12% of the sample. The sample was PBMCs or T cells enriched from blood (not recorded which). All receptors come from a man aged 50 to 60 who had recovered from COVID-19.

The chain combines TRBV19 with TRBJ1-2; 11 nucleotides agree with TRBD1. After removal of 5 bases from V and 2 bases from J, the junction contained 7 bases not matched to a gene. The germline V gene encodes CDR1 LNHDA and CDR2 SQIVND (reference sequence). The CDR3 loop spans 16 amino acids. CDR3 loop: CASSPRGTGGNYGYTF. DNA for the CDR3: TGTGCCAGTAGTCCCAGGGGGACAGGGGGAAACTATGGCTACACCTTC.

The CDR3 region has the DNA TGCAGCGTTAATGAAGGGAGCGAGCAGTACTTC. As protein: CSVNEGSEQYF. The V call is TRBV29-1, the J call TRBJ2-7; D may be TRBD2 (5 bases). The V and J ends lost 5 bases and 6 bases respectively, with 11 bases between them. Per the germline V gene, CDR1 is SQVTM and CDR2 is ANQGSEA. This CDR3 comprises 11 residues.

V usage is TRBV5-1 and J usage is TRBJ2-7; 7 nucleotides match TRBD1. With 4 bases clipped from V and 2 bases from J, the junction kept 6 bases outside the gene matches. The CDR3 loop spans 14 amino acids. CDR1 is SGHRS, CDR2 YFSETQ, per germline. The CDR3 sequence: CASSLPGQTYEQYF. The CDR3 coding sequence is TGCGCCAGCAGCCTACCGGGACAGACCTACGAGCAGTACTTC.

The chain couples TRBV9 to TRBJ1-2, with D hard to call. The V gene's germline CDR1 is SGDLS and CDR2 YYNGEE. The CDR3 sequence is 16 residues long. Trimming took off 3 bases at V and 0 bases at J, with 15 bases between the two ends. CDR3 nucleotide sequence: TGTGCCAGCAGCGAGGCAGCGACGGAAGCTAACTATGGCTACACCTTC. Its protein product is CASSEAATEANYGYTF.

This chain links TRBV27 with TRBJ1-6; TRBD1 might be the D (6 bases). The V end lost 6 bases, the J end lost 0 bases, and 18 bases lay between the germline ends. Germline-derived CDR1 and CDR2 are MNHEY and SMNVEV (reference sequence). The CDR3 contains 18 residues. CDR3 sequence: CASRVTGFRSSYNSPLHF. CDR3 nucleotide sequence: TGTGCCAGCAGAGTTACAGGGTTCCGGAGCTCCTATAATTCACCCCTCCACTTT.

The chain recombines TRBV9 with TRBJ1-2; no definite D call. Germline CDR1 is SGDLS and CDR2 is YYNGEE. The V end was cut by 3 bases, the J end by 8 bases, with 11 bases between. The CDR3 totals 12 residues. CDR3 amino acids: CASSASGYGYTF. Here the CDR3 DNA reads TGTGCCAGCAGCGCCTCCGGGTACGGCTACACCTTC.

The chain uses TRBV25-1 and TRBJ1-6, with a tentative D call TRBD1 (5 bases). The V gene lost 10 bases and the J gene lost 7 bases, with 23 bases spanning the gap. CDR1 is MGHDK, CDR2 SYGVNS, per germline. The CDR3 has 16 residues. The DNA for the CDR3 is TGTGCCAATCGCGTGGGGCGTGGACGGAAGAATTCACCCCTCCACTTT. Translating gives CANRVGRGRKNSPLHF.

In its sample, this clone was seen once. The rearrangement links TRBV27 to TRBJ1-1, with 7 bases matching TRBD1. V trimming: 2 bases; J trimming: 3 bases; junction bases outside the gene matches: 3. The CDR3 is 14 residues long. CDR1 is MNHEY, CDR2 SMNVEV, per germline (reference sequence). CDR3 residues: CASSLNQGDTEAFF. CDR3 nucleotides: TGTGCCAGCAGTTTAAATCAGGGGGACACTGAAGCTTTCTTT.

The genes are TRBV10-1 and TRBJ2-2, with D uncertain. V lost 5 bases and J 1 base, leaving 5 bases between the germline ends. The CDR3 consists of 13 residues. Germline values: CDR1 WNHNN, CDR2 SYGVQD (reference sequence). In DNA, the CDR3 is TGCGCCAGCAGTCGCGTGAACACCGGGGAGCTGTTTTTT. It yields the protein CASSRVNTGELFF.

The V and J genes are TRBV4-1 and TRBJ1-2; TRBD1 aligns across 8 bases. CDR1 is MGHRA, CDR2 YSYEKL, per germline. The V and J ends lost 3 bases and 2 bases, in that order; junction bases with no gene match: 8. The CDR3 loop spans 16 amino acids. Here the CDR3 DNA reads TGCGCCAGCAGCCAGCCAGGAGGACAGGGCAACTATGGCTACACCTTC. Translated, it gives CASSQPGGQGNYGYTF.

J is TRBJ1-5 and V is TRBV12-3 or TRBV12-4; D gene uncertain. The CDR3 contains 13 residues. V gave up 2 bases and J gave up 4 bases, with 6 bases separating them. This CDR3 reads CASSLIANQPQHF. The CDR3 nucleotides are TGTGCCAGCAGTTTAATAGCAAATCAGCCCCAGCATTTT.

The chain employs TRBV5-6 and TRBJ2-3, with 10 bases that match TRBD2. CDR1 and CDR2 (germline): SGHDT, YYEEEE. Germline trimming cut 1 base from V and 4 bases from J; bases unmatched to any gene: 6. The CDR3 has 16 residues. CDR3 bases: TGTGCCAGCAGCTTGCCAAGCGGGGGGGTCGCAGATACGCAGTATTTT. Protein sequence: CASSLPSGGVADTQYF.

The V and J genes are TRBV7-9 and TRBJ1-6; TRBD1 matches at 7 bases. The CDR3 contains 15 residues. CDR1 SEHNR and CDR2 FQNEAQ come from the germline V gene (reference sequence). The V segment lost 1 base and the J segment 7 bases; nucleotides outside the gene matches: 4. The CDR3: CASSLEGQLNSPLHF. DNA of the CDR3: TGTGCCAGCAGCTTAGAGGGACAGCTCAATTCACCCCTCCACTTT.

This clone was observed a few times. The gene calls are TRBV4-1 and TRBJ1-5, with D perhaps matching TRBD1 (5 bases). V dropped 0 bases and J dropped 3 bases, with 18 bases sitting between them. Germline-derived CDR1 and CDR2 are MGHRA and YSYEKL. This CDR3 has 18 residues. The CDR3 region is CASSQDWTPGRVNQPQHF. CDR3 DNA: TGCGCCAGCAGCCAAGACTGGACACCGGGTAGGGTCAATCAGCCCCAGCATTTT.

The table lists this clone with a few counts. The chain links TRBV13 to TRBJ1-6; tentatively, D is TRBD1 (6 bases). The CDR3 runs to 18 residues. Trimming cost V 3 bases and J 0 bases, with 15 bases left between them. Germline V gene sequence: CDR1 PRHDT, CDR2 FYEKMQ (reference sequence). The CDR3 region is CASSFGPEQGSYNSPLHF. The CDR3 bases are TGTGCCAGCAGCTTTGGGCCCGAACAGGGCTCCTATAATTCACCCCTCCACTTT.

The gene calls are TRBV7-2 and TRBJ1-3; 8 nucleotides align to TRBD1. With 4 bases clipped from V and 2 bases from J, the junction kept 1 base outside the gene matches. This CDR3 spans 14 amino acids. From germline, CDR1 is SGHTA and CDR2 FQGNSA. DNA for the CDR3: TGTGCCAGCAGCTGGACAGGGACTGGAAACACCATATATTTT. Translation: CASSWTGTGNTIYF.

This clone has just one count. This chain joins TRBV6-5 and TRBJ2-5; 7 nucleotides match TRBD1. The CDR3 is made up of 14 amino acids. Per the germline V gene, CDR1 is MNHEY and CDR2 is SVGAGI. The V and J ends lost 6 bases and 2 bases, in that order; junction bases with no gene match: 6. In DNA form, the CDR3 reads TGTGCCAGCAGCAACCTACAGGGGCAAGAGACCCAGTACTTC. It yields the protein CASSNLQGQETQYF.